One and the same sample provided the 7 T cell receptor beta chains below, sequenced in a study of PD-L1 blockade in urothelial cancer. Clones were read by immunoSEQ multiplex PCR, and TCRdb kept only the in-frame ones, dropping some. The sample yields tens of thousands of clones, approximately 85% seen once. Time point specified: peripheral blood 6 weeks after treatment start. The material sequenced was PBMCs, taken around atezolizumab (anti-PD-L1) treatment. The receptors originated from a man aged 45-60 years with urothelial cancer.

The chain uses TRBV5-1 and TRBJ1-2; 10 bases agree with TRBD1. The CDR3 runs to 16 residues. Unmatched junction bases numbered 10, after V lost 4 bases and J lost 4 bases. Germline CDR1 reads SGHRS; CDR2 reads YFSETQ. This CDR3 is CASSQLGQGWFYGYTF. CDR3 DNA: TGCGCCAGCAGCCAGTTGGGACAGGGGTGGTTCTATGGCTACACCTTC.

Only one count was recorded for this clone. The chain is built from TRBV6-5 and TRBJ2-7; D perhaps matches TRBD1 (6 bases). The CDR3 length is 13 residues. Per the germline V gene, CDR1 is MNHEY and CDR2 is SVGAGI. V shed 5 bases and J shed 3 bases, with 11 bases lying between them. The CDR3 DNA is TGTGCCAGCAGTCACGACAGGTTCTACGAGCAGTACTTC. This sequence encodes CASSHDRFYEQYF.

V usage is TRBV30 and J usage is TRBJ1-2; D unclear. The V gene lost 0 bases and the J gene lost 4 bases, with 12 bases spanning the gap. This CDR3 region has 14 residues. Looked up from germline, CDR1 is GTSNPN and CDR2 is SVGIG (reference sequence). For the CDR3, the DNA is TGTGCCTGGAGTGTACGCAGTTCCATCTATGGCTACACCTTC. Encoded protein: CAWSVRSSIYGYTF.

The chain recombines TRBV27 with TRBJ2-1; 12 positions match TRBD2. The CDR3 is made up of 18 amino acids. The V gene end was trimmed by 3 bases and the J gene end by 5 bases; junction bases not matched to a gene: 11. CDR1 MNHEY and CDR2 SMNVEV come from the germline V gene (reference sequence). The CDR3 sequence is CASSFTPRLAGGNNEQFF. CDR3 sequence (DNA): TGTGCCAGCAGTTTCACCCCCCGGCTAGCGGGAGGGAACAATGAGCAGTTCTTC.

The chain couples TRBV6-5 to TRBJ2-4; 9 bases agree with TRBD1. The CDR3 contains 16 residues. CDR1 MNHEY and CDR2 SVGAGI come from the germline V gene. V was pared by 2 bases and J by 5 bases, with 7 bases of the junction left unmatched. The CDR3 reads CASSYAPGQGQNIQYF. In DNA, the CDR3 is TGTGCCAGCAGTTACGCCCCGGGACAGGGCCAAAACATTCAGTACTTC.

The genes are TRBV4-1 and TRBJ1-3; D might be TRBD1 (6 bases). Germline V gene lookup returns CDR1 MGHRA and CDR2 YSYEKL. The CDR3 covers 17 residues. The V end lost 0 bases, the J end lost 0 bases, and 12 bases lay between the germline ends. The DNA for the CDR3 is TGCGCCAGCAGCCAAGACGGGGGGCCCAACTCTGGAAACACCATATATTTT. The encoded protein is CASSQDGGPNSGNTIYF.

V is TRBV18 and J is TRBJ1-1; TRBD1 might be the D (5 bases). Per the germline V gene, CDR1 is KGHSH and CDR2 is LQKENI. Between the trimmed V and J ends, which lost 2 bases and 5 bases, there was a span of 15 bases. The CDR3 loop spans 15 amino acids. CDR3 DNA sequence: TGTGCCAGCTCACCAGTCCCGGGGAGGGGAACTGAAGCTTTCTTT. Encoded protein: CASSPVPGRGTEAFF. Looking up the rest from reference TRBV18 and TRBJ1-1 gives the full variable domain: NAGVMQNPRHLVRRRGQEARLRCSPMKGHSHVYWYRQLPEEGLKFMVYLQKENIIDESGMPKERFSAEFPKEGPSILRIQQVVRGDSAAYFCASSPVPGRGTEAFFGQGTRLTVV.